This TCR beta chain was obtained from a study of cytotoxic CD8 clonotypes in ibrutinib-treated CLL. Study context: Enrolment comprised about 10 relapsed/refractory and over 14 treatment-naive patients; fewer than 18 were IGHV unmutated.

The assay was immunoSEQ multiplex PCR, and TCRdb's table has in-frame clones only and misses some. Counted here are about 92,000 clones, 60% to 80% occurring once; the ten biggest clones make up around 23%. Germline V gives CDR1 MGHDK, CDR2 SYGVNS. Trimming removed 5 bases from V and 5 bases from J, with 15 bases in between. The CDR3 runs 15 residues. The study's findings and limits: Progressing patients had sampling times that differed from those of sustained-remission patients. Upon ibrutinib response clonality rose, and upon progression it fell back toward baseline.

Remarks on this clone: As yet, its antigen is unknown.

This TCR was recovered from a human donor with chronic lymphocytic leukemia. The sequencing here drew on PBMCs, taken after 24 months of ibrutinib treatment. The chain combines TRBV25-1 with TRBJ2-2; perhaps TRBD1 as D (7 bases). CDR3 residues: CASSPGGIKTGELFF. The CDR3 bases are TGTGCCAGCAGTCCAGGGGGGATCAAAACCGGGGAGCTGTTTTTT.